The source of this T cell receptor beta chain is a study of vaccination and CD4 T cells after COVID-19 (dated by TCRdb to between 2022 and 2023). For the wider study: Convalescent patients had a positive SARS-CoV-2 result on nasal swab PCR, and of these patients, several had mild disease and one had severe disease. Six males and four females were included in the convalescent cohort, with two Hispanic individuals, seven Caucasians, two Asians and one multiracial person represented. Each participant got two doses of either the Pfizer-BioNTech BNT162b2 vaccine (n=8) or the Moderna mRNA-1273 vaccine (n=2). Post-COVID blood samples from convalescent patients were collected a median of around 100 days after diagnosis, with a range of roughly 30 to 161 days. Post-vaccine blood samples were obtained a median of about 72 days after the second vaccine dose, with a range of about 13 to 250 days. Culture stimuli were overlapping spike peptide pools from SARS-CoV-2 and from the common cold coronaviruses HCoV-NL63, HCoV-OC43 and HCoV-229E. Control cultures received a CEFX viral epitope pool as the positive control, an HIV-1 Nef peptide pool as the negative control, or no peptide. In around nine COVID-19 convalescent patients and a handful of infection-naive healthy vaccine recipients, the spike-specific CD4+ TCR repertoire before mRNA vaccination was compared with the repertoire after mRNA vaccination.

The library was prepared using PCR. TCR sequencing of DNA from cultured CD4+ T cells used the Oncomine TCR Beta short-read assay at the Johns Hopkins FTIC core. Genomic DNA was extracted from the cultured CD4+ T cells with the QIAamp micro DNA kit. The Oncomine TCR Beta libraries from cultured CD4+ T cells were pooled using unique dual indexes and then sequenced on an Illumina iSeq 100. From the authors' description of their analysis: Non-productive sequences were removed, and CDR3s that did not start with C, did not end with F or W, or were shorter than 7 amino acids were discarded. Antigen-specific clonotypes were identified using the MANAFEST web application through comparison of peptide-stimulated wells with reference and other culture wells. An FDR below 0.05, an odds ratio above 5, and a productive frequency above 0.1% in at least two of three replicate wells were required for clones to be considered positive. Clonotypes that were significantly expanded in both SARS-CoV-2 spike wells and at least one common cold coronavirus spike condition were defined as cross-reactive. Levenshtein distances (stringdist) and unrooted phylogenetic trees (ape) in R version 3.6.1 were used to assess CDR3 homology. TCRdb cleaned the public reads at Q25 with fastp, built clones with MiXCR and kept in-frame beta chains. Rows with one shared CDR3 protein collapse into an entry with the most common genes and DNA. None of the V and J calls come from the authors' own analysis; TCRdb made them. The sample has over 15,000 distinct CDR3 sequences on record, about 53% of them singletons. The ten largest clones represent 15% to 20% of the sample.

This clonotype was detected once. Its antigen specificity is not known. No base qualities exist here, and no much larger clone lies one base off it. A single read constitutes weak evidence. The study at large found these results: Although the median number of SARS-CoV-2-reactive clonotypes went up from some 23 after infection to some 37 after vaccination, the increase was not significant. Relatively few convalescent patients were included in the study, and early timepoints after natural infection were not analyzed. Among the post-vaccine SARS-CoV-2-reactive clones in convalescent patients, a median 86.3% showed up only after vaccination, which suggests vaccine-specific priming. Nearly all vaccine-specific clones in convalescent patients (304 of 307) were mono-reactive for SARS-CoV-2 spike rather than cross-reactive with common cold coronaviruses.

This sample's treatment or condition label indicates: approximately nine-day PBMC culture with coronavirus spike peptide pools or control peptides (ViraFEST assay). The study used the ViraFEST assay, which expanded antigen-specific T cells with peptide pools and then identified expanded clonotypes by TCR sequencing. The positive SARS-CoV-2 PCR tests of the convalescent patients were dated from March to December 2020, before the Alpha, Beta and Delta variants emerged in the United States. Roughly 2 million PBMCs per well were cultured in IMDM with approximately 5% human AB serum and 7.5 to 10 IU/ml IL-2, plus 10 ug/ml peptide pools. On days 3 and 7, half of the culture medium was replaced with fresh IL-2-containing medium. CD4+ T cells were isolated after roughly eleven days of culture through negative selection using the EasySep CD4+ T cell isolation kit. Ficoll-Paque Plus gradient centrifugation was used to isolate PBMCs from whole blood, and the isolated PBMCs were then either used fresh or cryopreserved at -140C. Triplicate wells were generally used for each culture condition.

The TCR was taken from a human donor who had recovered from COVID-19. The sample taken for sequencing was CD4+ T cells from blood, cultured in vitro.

DNA sequence: TGTGCCAGCAGCTTGCAGGGTATGAACACTGAAGCTTTCTTT. Its protein is CASSLQGMNTEAFF. The V and J segments used are TRBV5-4 and TRBJ1-1; TRBD1 is possibly the D segment (5 matching bases). The V and J ends are trimmed by 1 base and 0 bases, leaving 7 bases between them. Per the germline V gene (reference sequence), SGHNT is the CDR1 and YYREEE is the CDR2. The CDR3 contains 14 residues, cysteine and phenylalanine counted. Just CDR3 DNA is preserved here, 42 bases in frame from base 1.